This record covers a single T cell receptor (beta chain). The source of the sample is a study of blood T cell repertoires in COVID-19. Germline-derived CDR1 and CDR2 are KGHSH and LQKENI. This CDR3 has 16 amino acids. J was trimmed by 4 bases and V by 3 bases; bases with no gene match: 10. Sequenced by immunoSEQ multiplex PCR; TCRdb stores in-frame clones only, minus some. The sample consists of about 170,000 clones, 86% of them appearing once. Material for sequencing was peripheral blood. This clonotype was sampled from a man aged 65 to 85 with acute or convalescent COVID-19. This chain connects TRBV18 to TRBJ2-5; 8 bases line up with TRBD2. CDR3 nucleotide sequence: TGTGCCAGCTCACCGCCCGGTGGAGCGGGAGCAGAGACCCAGTACTTC. Amino acid sequence: CASSPPGGAGAETQYF.